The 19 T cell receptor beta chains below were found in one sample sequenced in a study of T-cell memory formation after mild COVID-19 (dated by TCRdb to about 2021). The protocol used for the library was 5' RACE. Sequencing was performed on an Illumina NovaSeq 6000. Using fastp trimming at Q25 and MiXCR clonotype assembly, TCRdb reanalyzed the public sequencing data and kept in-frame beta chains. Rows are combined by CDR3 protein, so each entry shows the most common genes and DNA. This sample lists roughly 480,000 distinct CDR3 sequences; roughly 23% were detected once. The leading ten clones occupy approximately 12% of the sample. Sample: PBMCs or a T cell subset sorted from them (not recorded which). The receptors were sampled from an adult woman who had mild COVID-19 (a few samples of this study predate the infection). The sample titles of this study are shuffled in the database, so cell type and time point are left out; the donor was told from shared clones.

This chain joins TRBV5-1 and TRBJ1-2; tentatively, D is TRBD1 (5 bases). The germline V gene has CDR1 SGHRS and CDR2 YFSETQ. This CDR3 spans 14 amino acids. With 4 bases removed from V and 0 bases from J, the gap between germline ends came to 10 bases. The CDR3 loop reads CASSPGRANYGYTF. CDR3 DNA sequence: TGCGCCAGCAGCCCAGGGAGAGCTAACTATGGCTACACCTTC.

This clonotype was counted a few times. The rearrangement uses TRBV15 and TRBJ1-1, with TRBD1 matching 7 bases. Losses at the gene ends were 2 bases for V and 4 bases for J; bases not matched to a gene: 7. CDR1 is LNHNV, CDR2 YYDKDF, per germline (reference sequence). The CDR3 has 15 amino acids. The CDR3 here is CATSRRQGGGTEAFF. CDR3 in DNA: TGTGCCACCAGCAGACGACAGGGTGGAGGCACTGAAGCTTTCTTT.

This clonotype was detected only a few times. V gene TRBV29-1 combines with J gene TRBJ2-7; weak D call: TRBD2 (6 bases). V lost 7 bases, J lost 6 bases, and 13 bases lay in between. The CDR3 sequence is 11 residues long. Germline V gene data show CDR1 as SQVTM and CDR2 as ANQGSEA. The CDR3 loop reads CSGGDPSEQYF. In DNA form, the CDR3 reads TGCAGCGGGGGGGACCCGTCCGAGCAGTACTTC.

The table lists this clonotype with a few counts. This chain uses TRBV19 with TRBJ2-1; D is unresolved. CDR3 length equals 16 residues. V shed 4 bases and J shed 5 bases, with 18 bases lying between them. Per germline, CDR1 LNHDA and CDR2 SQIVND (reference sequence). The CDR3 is CASSKLDNSYHNEQFF. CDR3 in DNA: TGTGCCAGTAGTAAGTTAGACAACAGTTACCACAATGAGCAGTTCTTC.

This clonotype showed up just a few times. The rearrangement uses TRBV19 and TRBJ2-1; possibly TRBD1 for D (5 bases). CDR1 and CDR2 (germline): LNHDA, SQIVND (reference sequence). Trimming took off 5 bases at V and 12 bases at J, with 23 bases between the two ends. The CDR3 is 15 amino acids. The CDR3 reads CASSPQGALMSGQFF. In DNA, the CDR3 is TGTGCCAGTAGTCCCCAAGGGGCCCTCATGTCGGGGCAGTTCTTC.

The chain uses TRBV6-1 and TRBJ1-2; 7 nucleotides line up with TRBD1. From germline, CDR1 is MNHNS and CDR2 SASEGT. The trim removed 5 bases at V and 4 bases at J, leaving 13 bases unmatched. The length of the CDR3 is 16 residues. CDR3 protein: CASSPGTAPFSYGYTF. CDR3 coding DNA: TGTGCCAGCAGTCCTGGGACAGCCCCATTTAGCTATGGCTACACCTTC.

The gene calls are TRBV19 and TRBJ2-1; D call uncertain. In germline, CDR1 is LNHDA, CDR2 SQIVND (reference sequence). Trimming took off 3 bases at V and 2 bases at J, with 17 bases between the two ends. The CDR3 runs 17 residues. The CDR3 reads CASSIEALGPAYNEQFF. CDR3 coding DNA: TGTGCCAGTAGTATTGAGGCCCTCGGACCGGCCTACAATGAGCAGTTCTTC.

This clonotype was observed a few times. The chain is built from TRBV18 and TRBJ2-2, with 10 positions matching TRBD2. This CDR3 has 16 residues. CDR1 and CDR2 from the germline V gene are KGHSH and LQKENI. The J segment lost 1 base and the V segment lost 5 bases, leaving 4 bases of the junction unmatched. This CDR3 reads CASSSTSGVNTGELFF. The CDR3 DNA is TGTGCCAGCTCATCCACTAGCGGGGTGAACACCGGGGAGCTGTTTTTT.

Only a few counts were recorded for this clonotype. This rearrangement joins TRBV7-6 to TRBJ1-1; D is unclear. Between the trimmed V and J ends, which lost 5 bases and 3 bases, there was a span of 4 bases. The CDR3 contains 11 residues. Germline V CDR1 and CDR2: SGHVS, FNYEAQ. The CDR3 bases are TGTGCCAGCAGCAGCGACACTGAAGCTTTCTTT. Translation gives CASSSDTEAFF.

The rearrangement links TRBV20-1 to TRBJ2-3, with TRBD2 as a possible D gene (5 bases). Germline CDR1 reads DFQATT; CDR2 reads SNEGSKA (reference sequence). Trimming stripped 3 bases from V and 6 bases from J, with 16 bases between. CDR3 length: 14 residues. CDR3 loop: CSASLRLVADTQYF. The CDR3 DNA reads TGCAGTGCTAGCCTTAGACTGGTAGCGGATACGCAGTATTTT.

Here the CDR3 DNA reads TGCAGTGCTAGAGATCGTGCGCGCCTCAACTCCTACGAGCAGTACTTC. As protein: CSARDRARLNSYEQYF. The chain carries TRBV20-1 and TRBJ2-7, with no clear D. The V gene's germline CDR1 is DFQATT and CDR2 SNEGSKA (reference sequence). The CDR3 runs to 16 residues. Trimming cost V 0 bases and J 0 bases, with 15 bases left between them.

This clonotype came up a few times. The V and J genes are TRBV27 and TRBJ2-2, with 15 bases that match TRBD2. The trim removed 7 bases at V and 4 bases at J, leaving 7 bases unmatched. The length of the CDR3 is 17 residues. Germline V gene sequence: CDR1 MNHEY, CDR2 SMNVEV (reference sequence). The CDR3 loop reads CASTDGLAGGPTGELFF. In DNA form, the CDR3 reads TGTGCCAGCACCGACGGACTAGCGGGAGGGCCCACCGGGGAGCTGTTTTTT.

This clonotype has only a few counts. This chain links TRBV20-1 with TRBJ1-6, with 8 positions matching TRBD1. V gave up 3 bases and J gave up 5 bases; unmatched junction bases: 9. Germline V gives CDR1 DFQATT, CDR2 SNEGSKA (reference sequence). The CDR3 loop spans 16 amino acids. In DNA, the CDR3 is TGCAGTGCTAGTCATCGGACAGGGCCAAATAATTCACCCCTCCACTTT. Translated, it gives CSASHRTGPNNSPLHF.

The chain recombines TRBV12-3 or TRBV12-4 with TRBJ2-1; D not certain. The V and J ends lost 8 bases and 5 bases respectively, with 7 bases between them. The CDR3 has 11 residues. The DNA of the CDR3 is TGTGCCAGCTCCATACACAATGAGCAGTTCTTC. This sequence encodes CASSIHNEQFF.

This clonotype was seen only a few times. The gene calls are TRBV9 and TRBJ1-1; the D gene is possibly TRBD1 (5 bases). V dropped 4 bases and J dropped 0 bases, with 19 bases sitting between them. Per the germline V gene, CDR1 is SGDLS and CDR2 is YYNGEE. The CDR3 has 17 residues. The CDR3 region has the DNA TGTGCCAGCAGCTTCCTGTCGGACATATCCATGAACACTGAAGCTTTCTTT. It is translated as CASSFLSDISMNTEAFF. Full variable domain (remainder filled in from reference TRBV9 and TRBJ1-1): DSGVTQTPKHLITATGQRVTLRCSPRSGDLSVYWYQQSLDQGLQFLIQYYNGEERAKGNILERFSAQQFPDLHSELNLSSLELGDSALYFCASSFLSDISMNTEAFFGQGTRLTVV.

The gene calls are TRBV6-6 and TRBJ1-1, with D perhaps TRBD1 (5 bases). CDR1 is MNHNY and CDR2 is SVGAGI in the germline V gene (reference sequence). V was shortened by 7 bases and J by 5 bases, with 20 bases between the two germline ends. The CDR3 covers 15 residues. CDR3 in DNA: TGTGCCAGCACCCCTGCGGGGGAAGGGGATACTGAAGCTTTCTTT. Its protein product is CASTPAGEGDTEAFF.

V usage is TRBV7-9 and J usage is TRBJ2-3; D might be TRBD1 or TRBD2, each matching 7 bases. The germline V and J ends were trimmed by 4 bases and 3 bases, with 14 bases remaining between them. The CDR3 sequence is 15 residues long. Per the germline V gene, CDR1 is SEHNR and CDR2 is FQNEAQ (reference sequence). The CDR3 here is CASSSYRGGTDTQYF. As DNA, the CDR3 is TGTGCCAGCAGCTCCTACAGGGGAGGGACAGATACGCAGTATTTT.

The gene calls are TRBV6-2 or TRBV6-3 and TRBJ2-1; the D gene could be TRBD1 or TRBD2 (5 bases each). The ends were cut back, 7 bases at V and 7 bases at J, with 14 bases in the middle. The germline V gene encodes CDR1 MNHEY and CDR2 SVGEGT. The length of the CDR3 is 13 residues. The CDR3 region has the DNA TGTGCCAGCAAGGGGCTAGCCAAGAATGAGCAGTTCTTC. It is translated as CASKGLAKNEQFF.

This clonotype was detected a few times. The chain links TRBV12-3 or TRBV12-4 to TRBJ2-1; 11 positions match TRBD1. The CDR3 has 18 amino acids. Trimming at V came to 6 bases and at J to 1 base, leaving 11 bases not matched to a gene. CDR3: CASSPGQGAVGSYNEQFF. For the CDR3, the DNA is TGTGCCAGCAGCCCCGGACAGGGGGCAGTGGGGTCCTACAATGAGCAGTTCTTC.